The clone carrying this T cell receptor (beta chain) was seen a single time. The data derive from a study of blood T cell repertoires in COVID-19. Study-level information: COVID-19 samples from acute and convalescent phases originated in the United States, Italy and Spain.

Original processing notes: Reference gene primer amplification gave estimated nucleated cell counts. The method was immunoSEQ multiplex PCR; TCRdb's version includes in-frame clones alone and lacks a portion of them. That table furnishes V, J and clone size, whereas the DNA furnished D and trimming. This table holds about 160,000 clones, about 88% found once. This CDR3 has 15 residues. Germline loops: CDR1 SGHAT, CDR2 FQNNGV. Trimming took 4 bases from V and 4 from J, leaving 16 bases between them. This TCR was sampled from a woman aged 45-60 years with COVID-19, enrolled during active disease. This chain connects TRBV11-2 to TRBJ1-2, with D possibly TRBD1 on 6 matching bases. The sequenced sample consisted of peripheral blood. The CDR3 sequence: CASSSAGGQVYGYTF. CDR3 DNA sequence: TGTGCCAGCAGCTCAGCCGGGGGGCAGGTCTATGGCTACACCTTC.